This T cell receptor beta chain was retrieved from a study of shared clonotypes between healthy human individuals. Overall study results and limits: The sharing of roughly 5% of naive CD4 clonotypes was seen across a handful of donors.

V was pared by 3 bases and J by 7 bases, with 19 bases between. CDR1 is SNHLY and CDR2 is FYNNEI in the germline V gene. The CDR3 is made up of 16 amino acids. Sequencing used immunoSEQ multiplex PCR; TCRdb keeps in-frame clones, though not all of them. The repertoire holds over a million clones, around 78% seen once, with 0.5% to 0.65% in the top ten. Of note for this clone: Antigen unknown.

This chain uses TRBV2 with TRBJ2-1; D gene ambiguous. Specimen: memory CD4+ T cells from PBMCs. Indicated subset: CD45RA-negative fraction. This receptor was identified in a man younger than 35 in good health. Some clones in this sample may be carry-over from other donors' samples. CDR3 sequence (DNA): TGTGCCAGCAGTGACGTTGTGGGCGCGATGAGGAATGAGCAGTTCTTC. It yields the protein CASSDVVGAMRNEQFF.